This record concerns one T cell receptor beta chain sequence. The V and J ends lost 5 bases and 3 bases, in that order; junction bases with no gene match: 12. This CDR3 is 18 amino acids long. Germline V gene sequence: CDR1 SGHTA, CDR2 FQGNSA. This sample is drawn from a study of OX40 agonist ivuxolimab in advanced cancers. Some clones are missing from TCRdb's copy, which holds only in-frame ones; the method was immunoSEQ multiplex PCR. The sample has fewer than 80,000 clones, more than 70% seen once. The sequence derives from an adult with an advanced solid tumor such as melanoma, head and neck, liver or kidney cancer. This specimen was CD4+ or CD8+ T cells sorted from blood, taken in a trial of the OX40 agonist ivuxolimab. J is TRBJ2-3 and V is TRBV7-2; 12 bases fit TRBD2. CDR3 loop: CASSRKILAGGSTDTQYF. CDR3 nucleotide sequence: TGTGCCAGCAGCCGAAAGATTCTAGCGGGGGGGAGTACAGATACGCAGTATTTT.